A selection of T cell receptor beta chains follows, all from one sample in a study of cytomegalovirus exposure and HLA in healthy donors. Here immunoSEQ multiplex PCR was the method, and the copy in TCRdb shows in-frame clones only, minus some. The data contain around 200,000 clones, approximately 75% of them singletons. Specimen: PBMCs. Every receptor here comes from a man aged 25 to 40 in good health and CMV-seropositive. CDR3s include the opening cysteine and the closing phenylalanine or tryptophan. The order of the fields is D gene, J gene, clone size, V gene, CDR3 DNA, CDR3 protein. The D gene is left open where the match is weak. The size entry is marked missing in some rows and otherwise reads once, few, many or a size class.

>-|TRBJ1-4|-|TRBV18
TGTGCCAGCTCTCCCAGGGCTCCGTCTGAAAAACTGTTTTTT
CASSPRAPSEKLFF
>TRBD1|TRBJ1-6|-|TRBV28
TGTGCCAGCAAACCGACAGGGGCTAATAATTCACCCCTCCACTTT
CASKPTGANNSPLHF
>-|TRBJ1-4|few|TRBV9
TGTGCCAGCAGCGTAGATGCAGCTAGGGAAAAACTGTTTTTT
CASSVDAAREKLFF
>-|TRBJ2-7|-|TRBV7-9
TGTGCCAGCAGCTTGTCCGGGTACGAGCAGTACTTC
CASSLSGYEQYF
>TRBD1|TRBJ2-7|-|TRBV9
TGTGCCAGCAGCGTATGGACAGGGGAGGGCGAGCAGTACTTC
CASSVWTGEGEQYF
>-|TRBJ2-3|-|TRBV29-1
TGCAGCGTTGAAACGGGTTCGGATACGCAGTATTTT
CSVETGSDTQYF
>-|TRBJ2-2|-|TRBV19
TGTGCCAGTAGTTCAGGGTTGGCGAACACCGGGGAGCTGTTTTTT
CASSSGLANTGELFF
>TRBD1|TRBJ2-3|few|TRBV4-3
TGCGCCAGCAGCCAAGAATGGACAGGGGTTATGGCAGATACGCAGTATTTT
CASSQEWTGVMADTQYF
>TRBD1|TRBJ2-7|-|TRBV27
TGTGCCAGCACTCCACGCGGGGCCACCGGGACAGGGGGATCCGAGCAGTACTTC
CASTPRGATGTGGSEQYF
>TRBD1|TRBJ2-7|-|TRBV27
TGTGCCAGTCGAAACGCCGGGACAGGGTCTTTCGAGCAGTACTTC
CASRNAGTGSFEQYF
>-|TRBJ2-2|few|TRBV23-1
TGCGCCAGCAGTCAATCCCAAGGCAAACACCGGGGAGCTGTTTTT
CASSQSQGKHRGAVF
>TRBD1|TRBJ2-2|-|TRBV7-3
TGTGCCAGCAGCTCACAGGGGTTAGCGAACACCGGGGAGCTGTTTTTT
CASSSQGLANTGELFF
>TRBD2|TRBJ2-5|-|TRBV15
TGTGCCACCAGCTCCCCTCCGACTAGCGGGGGAGAGACCCAGTACTTC
CATSSPPTSGGETQYF
>TRBD2|TRBJ2-7|-|TRBV27
TGTGCCAGCAGTTTGGAAGCGGGATACATCTACTACGAGCAGTACTTC
CASSLEAGYIYYEQYF
>TRBD2|TRBJ2-1|-|TRBV28
TGTGCCAGCAGTTTATGGACTAGCGGGGCTTACAATGAGCAGTTCTTC
CASSLWTSGAYNEQFF
>-|TRBJ1-5|once|TRBV28
TGTGCCAGCAGCCTACTGGATCAGCCCCAGCATTTT
CASSLLDQPQHF
>TRBD1|TRBJ1-6|-|TRBV11-2
TGTGCCAGCAGGCTATCGACAGGGGGATATTCACCCCTCCACTTT
CASRLSTGGYSPLHF
>TRBD1|TRBJ1-1|-|TRBV19
TGTGCCAGTAAGGCAGGGGGCTCGAAGAACACTGAAGCTTTCTTT
CASKAGGSKNTEAFF
>-|TRBJ1-2|few|TRBV11-1
TGTGCCAGCAGCCTCCGGTTACGGGGAGAACTCTATGGCTACACCTTC
CASSLRLRGELYGYTF
>-|TRBJ2-3|-|TRBV5-1
TGCGCCAGCAGCTTGTGGAGGGTGGGTACAGATACGCAGTATTTT
CASSLWRVGTDTQYF